These T cell receptor beta chains were read from a single sample in a study of blood T cells in healthy people across ages. A single record per CDR3 protein comes from TCRdb applying MiXCR to the 5' RACE reads. In the table there are roughly 730,000 distinct CDR3 sequences, around 50% of which are singletons. The specimen sequenced was blood. Every receptor here comes from a man aged 35 to 55 in good health. Both conserved end residues are part of each CDR3. A D gene is named only where the DNA matches it firmly. Size is stated for part of the rows, as once, few or many counts, or as a class when the clone is expanded.

15	NA	TRBV7-8	NA	TRBJ1-2	TGTGCCAGCAGCGCCGACCCTGGACGGCCGTATGGCTACACCTTC	CASSADPGRPYGYTF
18	NA	TRBV7-9	TRBD2	TRBJ2-3	TGTGCCAGCAGCCCGTTAGTGACTAGCGGGGGACCTACAGATACGCAGTATTTT	CASSPLVTSGGPTDTQYF
16	few	TRBV25-1	TRBD2	TRBJ2-7	TGTGCCAGCAGTGAAATAGGTATAGGGGACTACAATGAGCAGTACTTC	CASSEIGIGDYNEQYF
14	NA	TRBV20-1	TRBD2	TRBJ2-7	TGCAGTGCTAGGGGAGCGGGAGGAGTTTACGAGCAGTACTTC	CSARGAGGVYEQYF
13	few	TRBV5-5	NA	TRBJ2-5	TGTGCCAGCAGCTTGGACCCGGAAGAGACCCAGTACTTC	CASSLDPEETQYF
16	NA	TRBV6-2/TRBV6-3	NA	TRBJ2-7	TGTGCCAGCAGTTGGGGGGGGACAGGTCTCGTCTACGAGCAGTACTTC	CASSWGGTGLVYEQYF
13	NA	TRBV3-1	NA	TRBJ1-6	TGTGCCAGCAGCCGATCCTCACGGGGCACCCTCCACTTT	CASSRSSRGTLHF
14	NA	TRBV7-9	NA	TRBJ1-2	TGTGCCAGCAGCATTAACGGGGGTGCAGGAGGCTACACCTTC	CASSINGGAGGYTF
15	NA	TRBV6-2/TRBV6-3	NA	TRBJ2-5	TGTGCCAGCCTCCTAGGGCCGACCTTAGGGGAGACCCAGTACTTC	CASLLGPTLGETQYF
14	NA	TRBV7-2	NA	TRBJ2-1	TGTGCCAGCAGCTTGGACAGCCCGACGGGTGAGCAGTTCTTC	CASSLDSPTGEQFF
12	NA	TRBV28	NA	TRBJ2-5	TGTGCCAGCAGTCACGGTTCGAAGACCCGGTACTTC	CASSHGSKTRYF
17	few	TRBV4-2	NA	TRBJ2-7	TGTGCCAGCAGCCAAGAAACCCCAGCAGGGGTTGTTTACGAGCAGTACTTC	CASSQETPAGVVYEQYF
17	NA	TRBV7-2	TRBD1	TRBJ2-1	TGTGCCAGCAGCTTAACCACCGGGACAGGGTGGGGTAATGAGCAGTTCTTC	CASSLTTGTGWGNEQFF
17	NA	TRBV12-3/TRBV12-4	TRBD1	TRBJ2-2	TGTGCCAGCAGGACTACCCCCGGGACAGGGGGTGCCGGGGAGCTGTTTTTT	CASRTTPGTGGAGELFF
12	NA	TRBV20-1	NA	TRBJ1-5	TGCAGTGTCAGGGAGGTAATTCAGCCCCAGCATTTT	CSVREVIQPQHF
14	NA	TRBV7-2	NA	TRBJ2-7	TGTGCCAGCAGCCGTCTGGGCGGGGCCTACGAGCAGTACTTC	CASSRLGGAYEQYF
21	NA	TRBV3-1	TRBD1	TRBJ2-4	TGTGCCAGCAGCCAAGATTCGGTTGGGACAGGGTGGACTTTAGCCAAAAACATTCAGTACTTC	CASSQDSVGTGWTLAKNIQYF
11	few	TRBV10-3	TRBD1	TRBJ1-4	TGTGCCATCGGGACAGATGAAAAACTGTTTTTT	CAIGTDEKLFF
15	NA	TRBV28	NA	TRBJ1-2	TGTGCCAGCAGTTCAGGCAGGGTAGCTAACTATGGCTACACCTTC	CASSSGRVANYGYTF
15	NA	TRBV4-2	TRBD1	TRBJ2-7	TGTGCCAGCAGCCAAAGACAGGGTATCAGCTACGAGCAGTACTTC	CASSQRQGISYEQYF
15	NA	TRBV20-1	TRBD2	TRBJ2-7	TGCAGTGCTAGGGGAAGTAGCGGGGCCCTCTACGAGCAGTACTTC	CSARGSSGALYEQYF
15	NA	TRBV28	NA	TRBJ1-5	TGTGCCAGCACTCGTGACGGGGGAGCCAATCAGCCCCAGCATTTT	CASTRDGGANQPQHF
16	NA	TRBV7-2	TRBD2	TRBJ2-1	TGTGCCAGCAGCTTAGCCCCAGGGCGGGGGTACAATGAGCAGTTCTTC	CASSLAPGRGYNEQFF
14	few	TRBV27	NA	TRBJ2-1	TGTGCCAGCAGCGGGATCCGACGAAACAATGAGCAGTTCTTC	CASSGIRRNNEQFF
15	few	TRBV27	NA	TRBJ1-1	TGTGCCAGCCGGGATTCGGGCGTCTCGAACACTGAAGCTTTCTTT	CASRDSGVSNTEAFF
15	NA	TRBV3-1	TRBD2	TRBJ2-1	TGTGCCAGCAGCCTTTTGTCGGGAGGTAATGATGAGCAGTTCTTC	CASSLLSGGNDEQFF
14	NA	TRBV7-2	NA	TRBJ1-2	TGTGCCAGCAGCTTGGATACAGGGTCCTATGGCTACACCTTC	CASSLDTGSYGYTF
15	NA	TRBV7-9	TRBD1	TRBJ2-5	TGTGCCAGCAGCTCGTACCAGGGGGCCCGAGAGACCCAGTACTTC	CASSSYQGARETQYF
16	NA	TRBV7-9	NA	TRBJ2-7	TGTGCCAGCAGCTTATCGCTGACAGATACCCCCTACGAGCAGTACTTC	CASSLSLTDTPYEQYF
14	NA	TRBV24-1	NA	TRBJ2-7	TGTGCCACCAGTGATCGGGGCACTCCCTACGAGCAGTACTTC	CATSDRGTPYEQYF
15	many	TRBV12-3/TRBV12-4	TRBD2	TRBJ2-1	TGTGCCAGCAGCCCCGGGACTAGCGGATACAATGAGCAGTTCTTC	CASSPGTSGYNEQFF
14	few	TRBV28	NA	TRBJ2-5	TGTGCCAGCAGTTTAGCCTACTTGCCAGAGACCCAGTACTTC	CASSLAYLPETQYF
11	few	TRBV4-1	NA	TRBJ1-2	TGCGCCAGCAGCCAAGCAGCGGGCTACACCTTC	CASSQAAGYTF
15	NA	TRBV6-6	NA	TRBJ2-3	TGTGCCAGCAGTTACGAGGGAGACCGCACAGATACGCAGTATTTT	CASSYEGDRTDTQYF
12	NA	TRBV27	NA	TRBJ1-1	TGTGCCAGCAGGGGTCCCCGGATTGAAGCTTTCTTT	CASRGPRIEAFF
15	NA	TRBV3-1	NA	TRBJ2-1	TGTGCCAGCAGCCAAGATCTGGGCCCTGGGGATGAGCAGTTCTTC	CASSQDLGPGDEQFF
13	NA	TRBV7-3	NA	TRBJ1-5	TGTGCCAGCAGCTCCAGGTCAGGGCAGCCCCAGCATTTT	CASSSRSGQPQHF
14	few	TRBV20-1	TRBD2	TRBJ2-2	TGCAGTGCCCGGACTAGCGGCCATGCCGGGGAGCTGTTTTTT	CSARTSGHAGELFF
20	NA	TRBV6-2/TRBV6-3	TRBD1	TRBJ2-7	TGTGCCAGCAGTTACCCCTTAGGACAGGGGGCCATATCGTCCTCCTACGAGCAGTACTTC	CASSYPLGQGAISSSYEQYF
15	few	TRBV4-2	NA	TRBJ2-3	TGTGCCAGCAGTGGACAGTGGGATAGCACAGATACGCAGTATTTT	CASSGQWDSTDTQYF
15	NA	TRBV7-6	TRBD1	TRBJ2-7	TGTGCCAGCAGCTTGGACAGGGTATCATCGGGCGAGCAGTACTTC	CASSLDRVSSGEQYF
15	once	TRBV9	NA	TRBJ2-3	TGTGCCAGCAGCGGAAGTTTGGGATTCGAGGCTACGCAGTATTTT	CASSGSLGFEATQYF
15	NA	TRBV9	NA	TRBJ1-1	TGTGCCAGCAGCGTAGCGACCGGACCGAACACTGAAGCTTTCTTT	CASSVATGPNTEAFF
13	NA	TRBV5-1	TRBD1	TRBJ2-5	TGCGCCAGCGGGGACAGGGGGCAAGAGACCCAGTACTTC	CASGDRGQETQYF
16	many	TRBV4-2	NA	TRBJ1-2	TGTGCCAGCAGCCAAGAACCCCGGGGGGGAGACTATGGCTACACCTTC	CASSQEPRGGDYGYTF
14	NA	TRBV4-2	NA	TRBJ2-3	TGTGCCAGCAGCCAAGAAAGGACGGCCGATACGCAGTATTTT	CASSQERTADTQYF
15	NA	TRBV6-6	NA	TRBJ1-2	TGTGCCAGCAGAGATACAGGGTCCCCACGCTATGGCTACACCTTC	CASRDTGSPRYGYTF
13	NA	TRBV20-1	NA	TRBJ2-5	TGCAGTGCTAGGCAGCAAGTTTGGGAGACCCAGTACTTC	CSARQQVWETQYF
15	NA	TRBV10-3	NA	TRBJ1-4	TGTGCCATCAGCGACACGGGGGCAACTAATGAAAAACTGTTTTTT	CAISDTGATNEKLFF
16	NA	TRBV11-3	NA	TRBJ2-5	TGTGCCAGCAGCCCCGTATGGACAGACCCAAAAGAGACCCAGAACTTC	CASSPVWTDPKETQNF